Listed below are T cell receptor beta chains from one sample, sequenced in a study of blood T cell repertoires in COVID-19. Sequencing was performed with immunoSEQ multiplex PCR; in TCRdb, only in-frame clones are kept and a portion is missing. Among 200,000 to 250,000 clones listed, 87% were seen once. The source material was PBMCs or T cells enriched from blood (not recorded which). The source is a man under 40 who had recovered from COVID-19. The CDR3 runs from the conserved cysteine through the conserved F or W. The D gene is left open where the match is weak. Clone size is stated in some rows and not others, as once, few, many or a class when expanded.

V gene	D gene	J gene	clone size	CDR3 protein	CDR3 DNA
TRBV27	.	TRBJ1-1	.	CASSLSRGGDTEAFF	TGTGCCAGCAGTTTATCGAGGGGAGGGGATACTGAAGCTTTCTTT
TRBV5-4	TRBD1	TRBJ2-2	.	CASSPWDRAAVSGELFF	TGTGCCAGCAGCCCCTGGGACAGAGCCGCCGTATCCGGGGAGCTGTTTTTT
TRBV7-6	TRBD1	TRBJ2-7	once	CASSPRGQLKWEQYF	TGTGCCAGCAGCCCGAGGGGACAGCTTAAGTGGGAGCAGTACTTC
TRBV3-1/TRBV3-2	.	TRBJ2-7	.	CASSQGVGSSYEQYF	TGTGCCAGCAGCCAAGGAGTGGGCAGCTCCTACGAGCAGTACTTC
TRBV5-4	TRBD2	TRBJ2-5	once	CASSSGLVRETQYF	TGTGCCAGCAGCTCGGGACTAGTAAGGGAGACCCAGTACTTC
TRBV12-3/TRBV12-4	.	TRBJ2-7	.	CASSLFSYEQYF	TGTGCCAGCAGTTTATTCTCTTACGAGCAGTACTTC
TRBV29-1	.	TRBJ1-1	.	CSVEDPTAADMNTEAFF	TGCAGCGTTGAAGATCCGACAGCCGCTGACATGAACACTGAAGCTTTCTTT
TRBV30	TRBD1	TRBJ1-6	.	CAWSAGTGGVALHF	TGTGCCTGGAGTGCTGGGACAGGGGGTGTAGCCCTCCACTTT
TRBV5-1	TRBD2	TRBJ2-2	.	CASSLGPGLAGVRNTGELFF	TGCGCCAGCAGCTTGGGTCCGGGACTAGCGGGAGTTAGGAACACCGGGGAGCTGTTTTTT
TRBV3-1/TRBV3-2	TRBD2	TRBJ2-7	.	CASSLAGPSASYEQYF	TGTGCCAGCAGCCTAGCGGGGCCTAGCGCCTCCTACGAGCAGTACTTC
TRBV27	.	TRBJ2-7	once	CASSFRLSSYEQYF	TGTGCCAGCAGTTTCCGACTGAGCTCCTACGAGCAGTACTTC
TRBV28	.	TRBJ1-5	.	CASSLLGQGLRPQHF	TGTGCCAGCAGCCTACTCGGGCAGGGTCTCCGGCCCCAGCATTTT
TRBV7-6	TRBD1	TRBJ1-1	.	CASSIGQGMNTEAFF	TGTGCCAGCAGCATAGGACAGGGAATGAACACTGAAGCTTTCTTT
TRBV19	TRBD1	TRBJ2-2	once	CASSPAGTGASGELFF	TGTGCCAGTAGTCCCGCCGGGACAGGGGCCTCCGGGGAGCTGTTTTTT
TRBV7-2	TRBD1	TRBJ2-1	.	CASSKRTGGTNNEQFF	TGTGCCAGCAGCAAACGGACAGGGGGCACCAACAATGAGCAGTTCTTC
TRBV2	.	TRBJ1-6	.	CASSEVGGSPLHF	TGTGCCAGCAGTGAAGTCGGGGGGTCACCCCTCCACTTT
TRBV27	TRBD2	TRBJ2-1	.	CASSRRGSSYNEQFF	TGTGCCAGCTCTAGGCGGGGGAGCTCCTACAATGAGCAGTTCTTC
TRBV6-2/TRBV6-3	.	TRBJ2-7	once	CASSHNEQYF	TGTGCCAGCAGCCATAACGAGCAGTACTTC
TRBV28	TRBD1	TRBJ2-6	.	CAISGQMTSGANVLTF	TGTGCCATCTCGGGACAGATGACTTCTGGGGCCAACGTCCTGACTTTC
TRBV3-1/TRBV3-2	TRBD2	TRBJ2-2	.	CASSPTHSSGRGTGELFF	TGTGCCAGCAGCCCTACCCACTCTAGCGGGAGAGGGACCGGGGAGCTGTTTTTT
TRBV7-9	.	TRBJ2-2	.	CASSLDRGLNTGELFF	TGTGCCAGCAGCTTAGACCGGGGGTTGAACACCGGGGAGCTGTTTTTT
TRBV4-1	.	TRBJ2-1	.	CASSHPWAGRGGNEQFF	TGCGCCAGCAGCCACCCCTGGGCGGGCCGGGGAGGCAATGAGCAGTTCTTC
TRBV19	.	TRBJ1-6	.	CASRTTGPYNSPLHF	TGTGCCAGTAGGACCACAGGCCCTTATAATTCACCCCTCCACTTT
TRBV5-4	TRBD1	TRBJ1-2	.	CASSFPDREGYTF	TGTGCCAGCAGTTTCCCTGACAGGGAAGGCTACACCTTC
TRBV28	TRBD2	TRBJ2-2	.	CASSRLAGGSGTGELFF	TGTGCCAGCAGCAGACTAGCGGGAGGGTCGGGCACCGGGGAGCTGTTTTTT
TRBV10-3	TRBD2	TRBJ2-1	.	CAISEGRTSGSNEQFF	TGTGCCATCAGTGAAGGTCGGACTAGCGGGAGTAATGAGCAGTTCTTC
TRBV30	.	TRBJ2-3	.	CAWSVPPGLTDTQYF	TGTGCCTGGAGTGTACCACCGGGACTCACAGATACGCAGTATTTT
TRBV15	.	TRBJ1-1	once	CATSRDPGTEAFF	TGTGCCACCAGCAGAGACCCCGGCACTGAAGCTTTCTTT
TRBV12-3/TRBV12-4	.	TRBJ1-5	.	CASSPLNQPQHF	TGTGCCAGCAGTCCCTTAAATCAGCCCCAGCATTTT